The present TCR beta chain was sequenced within a study of blood T cell repertoires in COVID-19. Study at large: T cells, B-cell-depleted T cells, or PBMCs provided the cDNA or gDNA that served as material.

Here immunoSEQ multiplex PCR was the method, and the copy in TCRdb shows in-frame clones only, minus some. Of about 190,000 clones listed, approximately 84% are singletons. V lost 8 bases to trimming and J lost 2 bases, with 7 bases between them. The CDR3 sequence is 11 residues long. Germline V gives CDR1 MNHEY, CDR2 SVGAGI. The sequence was collected from a woman between 70 and 85 years old with active or convalescent COVID-19. Sequencing was carried out using peripheral blood. The chain recombines TRBV6-5 with TRBJ2-7; no definite D call. The CDR3 sequence is CASRRAYEQYF. CDR3 DNA sequence: TGTGCCAGCCGTCGGGCCTACGAGCAGTACTTC.